This TCR beta chain was identified during a study of cytomegalovirus exposure and HLA in healthy donors (dated by TCRdb to 2016 to 2017). Broadly, across the study: An earlier analysis of approximately 600 of the donors reported 250 to 300 Gb of sequence data and roughly 100 million unique TCR beta sequences from approximately 180 million T cells. An early release that covered fewer than 750 HLA-typed donors contained about 300 gigabases of sequencing data and tens of millions of unique TCR sequences. Of the roughly 400 genotyped donors, over 65% fell in the genetic ancestry cluster associated with self-reported Caucasian donors. The study aimed to test whether signatures of past pathogen exposure could be identified by cataloging public T cell receptors. The study profiled the T cell repertoires of about 640 subjects by immunosequencing and related them to cytomegalovirus serostatus. Besides the first cohort of more than 650 subjects, a separate validation cohort made up of about 120 different subjects was used. To predict cytomegalovirus infection status, the study combined high-throughput TCR immunosequencing, statistical association of individual TCRs with disease status, and machine learning. A later analysis re-analyzed previously published TCR beta repertoires from several hundred donors and added high-resolution HLA genotyping to study TCR occurrence patterns. Rather than using new phenotypic data, the later analysis identified candidate immune exposures from TCR beta sequences and from how often those sequences occurred across donors. To decide whether each TCR beta V gene segment behaved as functional or pseudogenic, an earlier analysis of fewer than 750 of the donors relied on high-throughput TCR beta sequencing. Alongside the repertoire data, information on donor age, sex, ethnicity and CMV serostatus was compiled. Genome-wide SNP genotypes for about 55% of the 666 donors were used in a later genetic analysis, which treated that subset as a discovery cohort. Every discovery cohort repertoire had been produced on one sequencing platform. HLA typing included class I and class II loci at four-digit resolution. Typing coverage differed by locus: A, B, C, DRB1 and DQB1 were typed in roughly 629-630 donors, DQA1 in 500 to 550, DPA1 in around 600, and DPB1 in approximately 450. Because of strong linkage in the cohort, roughly 5 DR-DQ haplotypes were treated as single units for association and clustering. Among about 360 genotyped donors of the cohort, an average of approximately 230,000 unique TCR beta nucleotide sequences were sequenced per donor, roughly 18% of them non-productive. Study-level results and caveats: Only TCR beta chains were sequenced in this cohort, and the absence of alpha or paired-chain data limited detectable features. Some IMGT-functional V segments, including TRBV6-2 and TRBV6-3, could not be distinguished by the 87-base-pair reads and were therefore excluded. When HLA alleles, especially DR and DQ, strongly co-occurred, attributing TCR associations to individual alleles was difficult. The study gave a list of some 150 TCR beta chains associated with cytomegalovirus. A further reported finding was that TCR beta sequences accurately predicted the HLA-A and HLA-B alleles for most subjects in the first cohort. In an earlier analysis of more than 450 of the donors, most TCR beta V segments were observed in productive rearrangements about 87% or about 30% of the time, broadly matching IMGT annotations. According to a later genetic analysis, donors in an Asian-associated ancestry cluster had fewer N-insertions in productive TCRs than the approximately 650-donor mean. Three of the identified cytomegalovirus-associated TCR beta chains were confirmed in vitro to be specific for cytomegalovirus antigens. Several of the top co-occurrence clusters appeared to be linked to parvovirus B19, influenza, CMV and Epstein-Barr virus, according to a later analysis. Compared with equally common non-associated chains, HLA-associated TCR beta chains in a later analysis were more clonally expanded and had lower generation probabilities. In a later analysis, most CMV-associated TCR beta chains were found to appear HLA-restricted, with HLA associations seemingly driven largely by CMV exposure. Immune exposure information for the cohort was limited to CMV serostatus. It was suggested by the authors that the approach could potentially be generalized to other disease states and immunological phenotypes. Because counts were too low, about 18 rarely observed V segments, including chromosome 9 orphons, were excluded from the earlier analysis of a few hundred of the donors. A later analysis found that TCR association rates varied across HLA loci, with DRB1 alleles showing the most associated TCRs and HLA-C alleles the fewest. In a later analysis, about 17,000 TCR beta sequences were associated with specific HLA alleles at a false discovery rate of 0.05. The classifier was reported to diagnose cytomegalovirus status with high specificity and sensitivity in both the original and validation cohorts. V-gene and J-gene trimming of TCR beta chains was associated with a missense DCLRE1C variant in a later genetic analysis, and the association was replicated in an independent cohort. Because some donors lacked HLA typing at each locus, the association tests relied only on the typed subset. While some public TCRs were present in many individuals, most TCR sequences turned up only very rarely across donors. Linkage disequilibrium might explain the correlated functional status among segregating V segments, but an unknown experimental factor could not be excluded. The sequencing pipeline was judged likely to have produced a cluster of highly shared sequence variants as a technical artifact. Sequencing depth was assumed to be roughly uniform across donors in the presence/absence analyses, though that assumption may not hold.

In total, roughly 670 healthy bone marrow donors made up the cohort. At the time of sampling, all cohort members were nominally healthy, though unrecorded immune exposures were likely present. The donor was CMV seronegative and belonged to the group of roughly 330 seronegative cohort members. A peripheral blood sample was collected from each donor, and TCR beta sequencing was performed on peripheral blood mononuclear cells. The Qiagen DNeasy Blood Extraction Kit was used to extract genomic DNA from the blood cell samples. Receptors were amplified or captured by the immunoSEQ multiplex PCR assay. The multiplex PCR relied on a mix of 60 forward primers for TCR Vbeta segments and 13 reverse primers for TCR Jbeta segments. The CDR3 region of rearranged TCR beta genes was amplified from genomic DNA with a multiplex PCR assay. The Illumina HiSeq System was used to sequence the amplified TCR beta libraries as 87-base-pair reads. Turning to the authors' computational methods: A later analysis counted about 76 million unique TCR beta chains across the 666 repertoires, and roughly 11 million of these chains were shared by at least two donors. Raw reads were error-corrected and collapsed into unique sequences by a nearest-neighbor algorithm in which closely related sequences were merged to remove PCR and sequencing errors. Alignment of CDR3 sequences to IMGT reference sequences was used to assign V, D and J gene segments. Each retained sequence needed at least a six-nucleotide match to both a V gene segment and a J gene segment. Rearrangements were called productive when the CDR3 lacked stop codons and stayed in frame with V and J; all others were non-productive. CDR3 was defined according to IMGT convention as the region running from the second conserved V-encoded cysteine to the conserved J-encoded phenylalanine. The earlier analysis of about 620 of the donors excluded sequences that lacked an unambiguous match to a single V gene segment. In an earlier analysis of about 590 of the donors, a V segment was called functional when productive rearrangements were above 56.7%, and segregating when the standard deviation between donors exceeded 5%. A statistical classification framework was developed to diagnose cytomegalovirus status using the catalog of TCR beta chain sequences. In a later analysis, TCR nucleotide sequences were compared against IMGT/GENE-DB human TR gene sequences so that V and J genes could be assigned. The TCRdist pipeline was used in a later analysis to assign CDR3 sequences and most-parsimonious VDJ recombination scenarios. In a later analysis, every TCR beta chain was defined by the combination of its CDR3 amino acid sequence and its V-gene family, and reads without a unique V-gene family were dropped. To address suspected cross-contamination and a sequencing artifact, a later analysis removed roughly 640 highly shared, low-generation-probability nucleotide sequences. In a later analysis, a clonal expansion index for each public chain was calculated from normalized within-repertoire ranks of inferred template counts. In a later analysis, generation probabilities were computed with a VDJ recombination model fitted to out-of-frame rearrangements, and the resulting probabilities were checked against IGoR. In a later analysis, TCR-TCR, TCR-HLA and TCR-CMV co-occurrence was scored with hypergeometric tests, and a repertoire-size bias correction was applied to TCR pairs. To estimate false discovery rates, a later analysis permuted the HLA or CMV assignments 20 times. A later analysis grouped co-occurring TCRs with DBSCAN, adding TCRdist sequence similarity when clustering within HLA-allele-positive subsets. Repertoires with fewer than 30,000 or more than 120,000 public chains were left out of co-occurrence clustering, as were roughly five repertoires with anomalous nucleotide sharing. The clones in this table, taken by TCRdb from immuneACCESS, are in-frame only. Not every clone is retained; where verified, under half of the shortfall comes from an unresolved V gene, and the cause of the rest is unknown. V, J and clone size were drawn from that table, and D and trimming were deduced from the DNA. Across this sample there are approximately 110,000 clones, with over 70% seen only once. The ten biggest clones cover around 4.2% of the sample.

Including cysteine and phenylalanine, the CDR3 has 18 amino acids. Only the CDR3 part of the read is kept: 54 bases, read in frame from the first base. According to the germline V gene, CDR1 reads SGHVS and CDR2 reads FQNEAQ. For this chain, trimming is 7 bases at the V end and 3 bases at the J end, and the number of junction bases without a gene match is 18. This clone was seen a handful of times. This receptor's antigen is unknown. Per-base quality was not reported, and no clone a single base away is much larger than it. The sample consisted of PBMCs. This clonotype was sampled from a woman between 35 and 50 years old in good health and CMV-seronegative. This sequence uses TRBV7-8 and TRBJ2-5; 9 of the junction bases match TRBD2. The CDR3 is CASTSRKTSGALEETQYF. The DNA reads TGTGCCAGCACCTCGCGAAAGACTAGCGGCGCGCTGGAAGAGACCCAGTACTTC. Joined to the reference TRBV7-8 and TRBJ2-5 proteins, this CDR3 gives the full variable domain: GAGVSQSPRYKVAKRGQDVALRCDPISGHVSLFWYQQALGQGPEFLTYFQNEAQLDKSGLPSDRFFAERPEGSVSTLKIQRTQQEDSAVYLCASTSRKTSGALEETQYFGPGTRLLVL.